This T cell receptor beta chain was identified during a study of shared clonotypes between healthy human individuals. CD45RO-negative CD8 cells positively selected for CCR7 made up the naive population, which excluded terminally differentiated effector memory CD45RA+ cells. Profiled with immunoSEQ multiplex PCR; TCRdb holds only in-frame clones, not every one. The sample includes about 2.1 million clones, roughly 93% of them seen just once. V was cut by 1 base and J by 3 bases, with 7 bases left in between. CDR3 length: 13 residues. Germline CDR1 and CDR2: MNHEY and SMNVEV (reference sequence). The gene calls are TRBV27 and TRBJ2-7; D remains unclear. The clonotype originates from a man aged 18 to 29 in good health. Some clones in this sample may be carry-over from other donors' samples. The sample consisted of naive CD8+ T cells from PBMCs. CDR3 sequence: CASSLYMGYEQYF. Written as DNA, the CDR3 is TGTGCCAGCAGTTTATATATGGGCTACGAGCAGTACTTC.